The entry below describes one T cell receptor (beta chain). Antigen unknown. This sample stems from a study of cytomegalovirus exposure and HLA in healthy donors. It was with 60 Vbeta and 13 Jbeta primers that the PCR ran. Produced via immunoSEQ multiplex PCR; TCRdb's table is partial and in-frame only. The sample has around 190,000 clones, approximately 82% seen once. Study results and limitations: A prior analysis recorded that most TCR beta V segments were productive about 90% or about 30% of the time. A later analysis associated around 17,000 TCR beta sequences with HLA alleles at a 0.05 false discovery rate.

The CDR3 length is 15 residues. Germline loops: CDR1 MGHRA, CDR2 YSYEKL. Trimming pared 4 bases from V and 0 bases from J, leaving 13 bases between. The donors comprised healthy bone marrow donors. The specimen was PBMCs. The genes are TRBV4-1 and TRBJ2-7, with a weak D call TRBD2 (5 bases). The TCR originated in a girl aged 2 to 9 in good health and CMV-seropositive. For the CDR3, the DNA is TGCGCCAGCAGCCGCTCGGACGGAGGCTCCTACGAGCAGTACTTC. Its protein product is CASSRSDGGSYEQYF.